Each of the 7 T cell receptor beta chains below was sequenced from the same sample in a study of cytomegalovirus exposure and HLA in healthy donors. The PCR contained 60 Vbeta and 13 Jbeta primers. Data came from immunoSEQ multiplex PCR; TCRdb stores just in-frame clones and leaves some out. The table includes 100,000 to 130,000 clones, 82% detected once. Material: PBMCs. The receptor source for this set is a man aged 25-45 years in good health and CMV-seropositive.

The genes are TRBV6-5 and TRBJ1-4; 7 bases agree with TRBD1. The CDR3 loop spans 15 amino acids. The V and J ends lost 6 bases and 8 bases, in that order; junction bases with no gene match: 12. Germline assignment: CDR1 MNHEY and CDR2 SVGAGI. CDR3 coding DNA: TGTGCCAGCAGCCTAGGACAGGTTCAGACGGAAAAACTGTTTTTT. Its protein is CASSLGQVQTEKLFF.

J is TRBJ1-1 and V is TRBV10-3; no definite D call. Germline V gives CDR1 ENHRY, CDR2 SYGVKD. The CDR3 is 14 residues long. Trimming pared 6 bases from V and 1 base from J, leaving 12 bases between. The CDR3, as DNA: TGTGCCATCAGCCTCGGAGGTTCGAACACTGAAGCTTTCTTT. It is translated as CAISLGGSNTEAFF.

This clone was seen a few times. The chain employs TRBV6-1 and TRBJ1-1; D gene unclear. The germline CDR1 and CDR2 sequences are MNHNS and SASEGT. The CDR3 is 11 amino acids. Deletions cut 5 bases from V and 6 bases from J, with 7 bases between. This CDR3 reads CASSLRPEAFF. The CDR3 DNA sequence: TGTGCCAGCAGTCTGCGGCCTGAAGCTTTCTTT.

This clone was counted only a few times. The chain recombines TRBV7-9 with TRBJ2-3; TRBD2 matches at 8 bases. The germline V gene encodes CDR1 SEHNR and CDR2 FQNEAQ (reference sequence). V lost 3 bases to trimming and J lost 5 bases; unmatched junction nucleotides: 7. There are 15 residues in the CDR3. This CDR3 reads CASSLAGGPQDTQYF. For the CDR3, the DNA is TGTGCCAGCAGCTTGGCGGGGGGCCCGCAAGATACGCAGTATTTT.

The rearrangement uses TRBV7-2 and TRBJ2-5; D perhaps matches TRBD1 (6 bases). CDR1 and CDR2 (germline): SGHTA, FQGNSA. This CDR3 has 14 amino acids. V lost 4 bases, J lost 4 bases, and 13 bases lay in between. The CDR3 here is CASSYRASRETQYF. The CDR3 bases are TGTGCCAGCAGCTACAGGGCGTCCCGAGAGACCCAGTACTTC.

The V and J genes are TRBV2 and TRBJ2-3; 12 bases are a match to TRBD2. Germline CDR1 and CDR2: SNHLY and FYNNEI. CDR3 size: 16 residues. The J segment lost 2 bases and the V segment lost 4 bases, leaving 4 bases of the junction unmatched. CDR3 amino acids: CASSVGLAGHTDTQYF. CDR3 bases: TGTGCCAGCAGTGTAGGACTAGCGGGGCACACAGATACGCAGTATTTT.

The gene calls are TRBV5-1 and TRBJ2-2; perhaps TRBD2 as D (5 bases). CDR3 length: 15 residues. The germline gives CDR1 SGHRS, CDR2 YFSETQ. V was clipped by 0 bases and J by 2 bases, with 8 bases between them. CDR3: CASSLGLANTGELFF. Here the CDR3 DNA reads TGCGCCAGCAGCTTGGGCCTAGCCAACACCGGGGAGCTGTTTTTT. The variable domain in full, completed from reference TRBV5-1 and TRBJ2-2, reads KAGVTQTPRYLIKTRGQQVTLSCSPISGHRSVSWYQQTPGQGLQFLFEYFSETQRNKGNFPGRFSGRQFSNSRSEMNVSTLELGDSALYLCASSLGLANTGELFFGEGSRLTVL.